The 16 T cell receptor beta chains in this list originate from one sample, sequenced in a study of blood T cell repertoires in COVID-19. Measured with immunoSEQ multiplex PCR; TCRdb has only the in-frame clones, and not every one. The repertoire holds 110,000 or so clones, roughly 84% seen once, with 8.4% in the top ten. What was sequenced was peripheral blood. These TCRs come from a woman in her 70s who had recovered from COVID-19.

J is TRBJ1-6 and V is TRBV3-1 (or the pseudogene TRBV3-2); D is undetermined. The V end was cut by 4 bases, the J end by 7 bases, with 11 bases between. This CDR3 spans 14 amino acids. Germline loops: CDR1 LGHDT, CDR2 YNNKEL (reference sequence). CDR3 sequence reads: CASSPGPGNSPLHF. The CDR3 DNA reads TGTGCCAGCAGCCCCGGTCCGGGAAATTCACCCCTCCACTTT.

This sequence joins TRBV7-3 and TRBJ1-1, with D unclear. In germline, CDR1 is SGHTA, CDR2 FQGTGA. This CDR3 region has 15 residues. V was cut by 5 bases and J by 2 bases, with 15 bases left in between. CDR3 sequence (DNA): TGTGCCAGCAGCCCCTTGGGCTCGGATAACACTGAAGCTTTCTTT. Its protein is CASSPLGSDNTEAFF.

The gene calls are TRBV9 and TRBJ2-7; D is possibly TRBD2 (5 bases). This CDR3 spans 15 amino acids. The germline V gene encodes CDR1 SGDLS and CDR2 YYNGEE. V was pared by 0 bases and J by 2 bases, with 12 bases between. CDR3 nucleotides: TGTGCCAGCAGCGTAGGAGGGTCTTATCCCTACGAGCAGTACTTC. Translated, it gives CASSVGGSYPYEQYF.

V usage is TRBV28 and J usage is TRBJ1-5; D perhaps matches TRBD1 (5 bases). V lost 2 bases and J 0 bases, leaving 11 bases between the germline ends. The CDR3 sequence is 16 residues long. CDR1 and CDR2 (germline): MDHEN, SYDVKM. CDR3 sequence (DNA): TGTGCCAGCAGTTTAGGAGGGGCCGATAGCAATCAGCCCCAGCATTTT. This gives the protein CASSLGGADSNQPQHF.

The chain is built from TRBV28 and TRBJ2-1, with TRBD2 matching over 10 bases. V was pared by 8 bases and J by 4 bases, with 11 bases of the junction left unmatched. Per germline, CDR1 MDHEN and CDR2 SYDVKM. The CDR3 covers 16 residues. CDR3 DNA: TGTGCCAGCTCCCTTTTTGCTAGCGGGAGTTACAATGAGCAGTTCTTC. Its translation is CASSLFASGSYNEQFF.

The chain couples TRBV18 to TRBJ1-3; TRBD1 matches 7 bases. With V trimmed by 3 bases and J by 0 bases, 5 bases remained unmatched. The germline V gene encodes CDR1 KGHSH and CDR2 LQKENI. CDR3 length: 16 residues. The DNA for the CDR3 is TGTGCCAGCTCACCTCTGGACAGGAACTCTGGAAACACCATATATTTT. Translation: CASSPLDRNSGNTIYF.

The CDR3 coding sequence is TGTGCCAGCAGCCTACGGGACAGAAATTCACCCCTCCACTTT. This sequence encodes CASSLRDRNSPLHF. The chain uses TRBV7-2 and TRBJ1-6; 7 positions match TRBD1. This CDR3 region has 14 residues. Trimming removed 5 bases from V and 7 bases from J; junction bases left unmatched: 5. Germline CDR1 reads SGHTA; CDR2 reads FQGNSA.

The CDR3 here is CASSPRTDLRTGELFF. The CDR3, as DNA: TGTGCCAGCAGCCCGAGGACAGACCTACGGACCGGGGAGCTGTTTTTT. The V call is TRBV7-8, the J call TRBJ2-2, with D perhaps matching TRBD1 (6 bases). The germline V gene encodes CDR1 SGHVS and CDR2 FQNEAQ. The ends were cut back, 5 bases at V and 5 bases at J, with 18 bases in the middle. The CDR3 totals 16 residues.

The chain recombines TRBV30 with TRBJ1-1, with 7 nucleotides matching TRBD1. The V gene's germline CDR1 is GTSNPN and CDR2 SVGIG (reference sequence). The CDR3 has 11 amino acids. V lost 8 bases and J lost 1; bases outside the gene matches: 1. CDR3 region: CAGQANTEAFF. CDR3 nucleotide sequence: TGTGCCGGACAGGCGAACACTGAAGCTTTCTTT.

The chain carries TRBV4-3 and TRBJ2-1, with TRBD1 as a possible D gene (7 bases). Germline-derived CDR1 and CDR2 are LGHNA and YSLEER. Trimming stripped 0 bases from V and 12 bases from J, with 18 bases between. The CDR3 is made up of 15 amino acids. CDR3 coding DNA: TGCGCCAGCAGCCAAGAGGAGGGACTTGCAGGGGGGCAGTTCTTC. It specifies CASSQEEGLAGGQFF.

This chain joins TRBV19 and TRBJ2-7, with D tentatively TRBD2 (5 bases). CDR1 is LNHDA, CDR2 SQIVND, per germline (reference sequence). V lost 8 bases and J lost 2, with 16 bases in between. This CDR3 spans 14 amino acids. The CDR3, as DNA: TGTGCCAGTGCTCCCGAAAGCGGCACCTACGAGCAGTACTTC. Protein: CASAPESGTYEQYF.

This rearrangement joins TRBV28 to TRBJ2-6, with D possibly matching TRBD1 (6 bases). The germline V gene encodes CDR1 MDHEN and CDR2 SYDVKM. CDR3 length equals 16 residues. Trimming stripped 6 bases from V and 1 base from J, with 13 bases between. The CDR3 DNA reads TGTGCCAGCAGGTACAGGGTCCGATCTGGGGCCAACGTCCTGACTTTC. Residues: CASRYRVRSGANVLTF.

This rearrangement joins TRBV30 to TRBJ1-3; D not certain. V lost 4 bases, J lost 1 base, and 8 bases lay in between. This CDR3 comprises 13 residues. Germline V CDR1 and CDR2: GTSNPN, SVGIG (reference sequence). CDR3 in amino acids: CAWTRGSGNTIYF. The DNA of the CDR3 is TGTGCCTGGACGCGGGGATCTGGAAACACCATATATTTT.

This CDR3 is CASSYYRGGEAFF. The CDR3 nucleotides are TGTGCCAGCAGTTACTATCGGGGGGGAGAAGCTTTCTTT. The chain employs TRBV6-6 and TRBJ1-1, with a weak D call TRBD1 (5 bases). Trimming removed 1 base at V and 8 bases at J, with 11 bases between. The CDR3 sequence is 13 residues long. CDR1 and CDR2 from the germline V gene are MNHNY and SVGAGI (reference sequence).

The chain uses TRBV30 and TRBJ2-5; possibly TRBD2 for D (6 bases). The germline V gene has CDR1 GTSNPN and CDR2 SVGIG (reference sequence). This CDR3 has 16 amino acids. V dropped 1 base and J dropped 5 bases, with 20 bases sitting between them. The CDR3 region is CAWSGPRDSLGETQYF. CDR3 nucleotide sequence: TGTGCCTGGAGTGGGCCCCGGGACTCCCTGGGGGAGACCCAGTACTTC.

The chain is built from TRBV3-1 (or the pseudogene TRBV3-2) and TRBJ2-4; 10 bases are shared with TRBD2. Losses at the gene ends were 4 bases for V and 6 bases for J; bases not matched to a gene: 12. The CDR3 has 17 amino acids. Germline lookup yields CDR1 LGHDT and CDR2 YNNKEL (reference sequence). The CDR3 sequence: CASSPLAGAYRGNIQYF. The CDR3 nucleotides are TGTGCCAGCAGCCCGCTAGCGGGGGCATACCGGGGAAACATTCAGTACTTC.